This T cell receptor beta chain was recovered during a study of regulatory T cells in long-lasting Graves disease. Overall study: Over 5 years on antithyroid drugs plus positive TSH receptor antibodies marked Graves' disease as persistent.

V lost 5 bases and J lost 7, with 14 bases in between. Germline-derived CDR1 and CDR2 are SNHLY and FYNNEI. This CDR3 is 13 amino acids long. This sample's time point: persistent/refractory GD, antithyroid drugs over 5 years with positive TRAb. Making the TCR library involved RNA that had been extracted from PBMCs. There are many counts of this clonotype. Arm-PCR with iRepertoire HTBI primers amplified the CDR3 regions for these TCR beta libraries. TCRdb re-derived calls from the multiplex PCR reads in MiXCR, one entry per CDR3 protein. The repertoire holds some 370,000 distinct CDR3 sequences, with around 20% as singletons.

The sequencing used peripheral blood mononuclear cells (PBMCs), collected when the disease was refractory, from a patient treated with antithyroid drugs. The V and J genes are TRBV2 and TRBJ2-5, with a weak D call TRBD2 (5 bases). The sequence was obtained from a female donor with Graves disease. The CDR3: CASSRFREATQYF. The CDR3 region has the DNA TGTGCCAGCAGTCGATTCCGGGAAGCGACCCAGTACTTC.